This is a list of T cell receptor beta chains from one sample in a study of blood T cell repertoires in COVID-19. Data came from immunoSEQ multiplex PCR; TCRdb stores just in-frame clones and leaves some out. The sample lists roughly 110,000 clones; about 91% were seen once. The material sequenced was peripheral blood. The receptors originated from a man in his fifties with active or convalescent COVID-19. The CDR3 runs from the conserved cysteine through the conserved F or W. D genes are given only for firm matches. Clone size is stated in some rows and not others, as once, few, many or a class when expanded.

v_gene: TRBV7-2
j_gene: TRBJ1-2
d_gene: TRBD1
abundance: -
CDR3nt: TGTGCCAGCAGGCATTCATACCAGGGGGGTGTTTGGAATAACTATGGCTACACCTTC
CDR3aa: CASRHSYQGGVWNNYGYTF

v_gene: TRBV30
j_gene: TRBJ1-1
d_gene: -
abundance: -
CDR3nt: TGTGCCTGGAGTCCTCTCAGGGATTACACTGAAGCTTTCTTT
CDR3aa: CAWSPLRDYTEAFF

v_gene: TRBV28
j_gene: TRBJ2-7
d_gene: -
abundance: -
CDR3nt: TGTGCCAGCAATGAATTGGGCAGCTACGAGCAGTACTTC
CDR3aa: CASNELGSYEQYF

v_gene: TRBV5-8
j_gene: TRBJ2-1
d_gene: TRBD2
abundance: -
CDR3nt: TGTGCCTCGGGACAGGGACCAATAGCGGGAGGGCCTTTCAATGAGCAGTTCTTC
CDR3aa: CASGQGPIAGGPFNEQFF

v_gene: TRBV5-1
j_gene: TRBJ1-5
d_gene: -
abundance: -
CDR3nt: TGCGCCAGCAGCTTGACAGGTGGCAATCAGCCCCAGCATTTT
CDR3aa: CASSLTGGNQPQHF

v_gene: TRBV19
j_gene: TRBJ2-2
d_gene: -
abundance: once
CDR3nt: TGTGCCAGTAGCGGTTACACCGGGGAGCTGTTTTTT
CDR3aa: CASSGYTGELFF

v_gene: TRBV28
j_gene: TRBJ1-5
d_gene: TRBD1
abundance: -
CDR3nt: TGTGCTTCCATTGGGGCAGGGGGCCAGCCCCAGCATTTT
CDR3aa: CASIGAGGQPQHF

v_gene: TRBV28
j_gene: TRBJ1-2
d_gene: -
abundance: once
CDR3nt: TGTGCCAGCAGCGCGGCCCCAACAGGGTGGGGCTACACCTTC
CDR3aa: CASSAAPTGWGYTF

v_gene: TRBV9
j_gene: TRBJ1-3
d_gene: -
abundance: once
CDR3nt: TGTGCCAGCAGCGCCCCGACGGGGGTGGACGGAAACACCATATATTTT
CDR3aa: CASSAPTGVDGNTIYF

v_gene: TRBV5-4
j_gene: TRBJ1-1
d_gene: -
abundance: -
CDR3nt: TGTGCCAGCAGCCTACCAAAGAACACTGAAGCTTTCTTT
CDR3aa: CASSLPKNTEAFF

v_gene: TRBV28
j_gene: TRBJ2-7
d_gene: TRBD2
abundance: -
CDR3nt: TGTGCCAGCACCTCGCTAGCGGGAGGCTCCTACGAGCAGTACTTC
CDR3aa: CASTSLAGGSYEQYF

v_gene: TRBV27
j_gene: TRBJ2-7
d_gene: TRBD2
abundance: -
CDR3nt: TGTGCCAGCAGTGGTCCGGGACTAGCGGGAGGGCCGACCTACGAGCAGTACTTC
CDR3aa: CASSGPGLAGGPTYEQYF

v_gene: TRBV4-1
j_gene: TRBJ2-7
d_gene: TRBD1
abundance: -
CDR3nt: TGCGCCAGCAGCCAAGAGGGCCCGGGACAGGGACCCTACGAGCAGTACTTC
CDR3aa: CASSQEGPGQGPYEQYF

v_gene: TRBV7-9
j_gene: TRBJ2-3
d_gene: -
abundance: -
CDR3nt: TGTGGGGGACAGCGGGAGAACACAGATACGCAGTATTTT
CDR3aa: CGGQRENTDTQYF

v_gene: TRBV19
j_gene: TRBJ2-3
d_gene: TRBD2
abundance: -
CDR3nt: TGTGCCAGTAGTGGTGAAGCGGGAGGGGTTGATACGCAGTATTTT
CDR3aa: CASSGEAGGVDTQYF

v_gene: TRBV6-6
j_gene: TRBJ2-7
d_gene: TRBD1
abundance: few
CDR3nt: TGTGCCAGCAGTCCAGGAGGGGCAGGGGGCACCTACGAGCAGTACTTC
CDR3aa: CASSPGGAGGTYEQYF

v_gene: TRBV18
j_gene: TRBJ1-2
d_gene: TRBD1
abundance: -
CDR3nt: TGTGCCAGCTCACCAGACCCGGGACAGGGACTCACCTTC
CDR3aa: CASSPDPGQGLTF

v_gene: TRBV3-1/TRBV3-2
j_gene: TRBJ2-7
d_gene: -
abundance: -
CDR3nt: TGTGCCAGCAGCGCGTTCAACTCCTACGAGCAGTACTTC
CDR3aa: CASSAFNSYEQYF

v_gene: TRBV5-4
j_gene: TRBJ1-2
d_gene: -
abundance: -
CDR3nt: TGTGCCAGCAGCCGCGGGGCTAACTATGGCTACACCTTC
CDR3aa: CASSRGANYGYTF

v_gene: TRBV18
j_gene: TRBJ2-7
d_gene: -
abundance: -
CDR3nt: TGTGCCAGCTCAGAACAGGACTACGAGCAGTACTTC
CDR3aa: CASSEQDYEQYF

v_gene: TRBV24-1
j_gene: TRBJ1-1
d_gene: TRBD1
abundance: -
CDR3nt: TGTGCCACCAGTGATTTAAGTCGAAAGGACAGGACAGAGAACACTGAAGCTTTCTTT
CDR3aa: CATSDLSRKDRTENTEAFF

v_gene: TRBV7-8
j_gene: TRBJ2-7
d_gene: TRBD1
abundance: once
CDR3nt: TGTGCCAGCAGCAGAAAACCGGGACAGGGGGACTACGAGCAGTACTTC
CDR3aa: CASSRKPGQGDYEQYF

v_gene: TRBV9
j_gene: TRBJ2-1
d_gene: TRBD2
abundance: -
CDR3nt: TGTGCCAGCAGCGTCGCGGGAGCCTCCTACAATGAGCAGTTCTTC
CDR3aa: CASSVAGASYNEQFF

v_gene: TRBV9
j_gene: TRBJ2-5
d_gene: -
abundance: -
CDR3nt: TGTGCCAGCAGCCCCGGTGCTCGTGGAGAGACCCAGTACTTC
CDR3aa: CASSPGARGETQYF

v_gene: TRBV18
j_gene: TRBJ2-7
d_gene: TRBD1
abundance: -
CDR3nt: TGTGCCAGCTCACCCGGGACAGCTAGCGAGCAGTACTTC
CDR3aa: CASSPGTASEQYF

v_gene: TRBV18
j_gene: TRBJ1-4
d_gene: -
abundance: -
CDR3nt: TGTGCCAGCTCACCAGGGACAAGAGTCGAAAAACTGTTTTTT
CDR3aa: CASSPGTRVEKLFF

v_gene: TRBV3-1/TRBV3-2
j_gene: TRBJ1-5
d_gene: -
abundance: -
CDR3nt: TGTGCCAGCAGCCAAGCCTCAGGTTACAATCAGCCCCAGCATTTT
CDR3aa: CASSQASGYNQPQHF

v_gene: TRBV19
j_gene: TRBJ2-7
d_gene: -
abundance: -
CDR3nt: TGTGCCAGTAGAAGGACAGAGAGATACGAGCAGTACTTC
CDR3aa: CASRRTERYEQYF

v_gene: TRBV5-4
j_gene: TRBJ2-7
d_gene: TRBD2
abundance: -
CDR3nt: TGTGCCAGCAGCTACGGGACTAGTAGGGTCCACGAGCAGTACTTC
CDR3aa: CASSYGTSRVHEQYF

v_gene: TRBV10-3
j_gene: TRBJ2-7
d_gene: TRBD2
abundance: -
CDR3nt: TGTGCCATCGGTAATAGCGGGAGGCTCTACGAGCAGTACTTC
CDR3aa: CAIGNSGRLYEQYF

v_gene: TRBV5-5
j_gene: TRBJ1-1
d_gene: -
abundance: -
CDR3nt: TGTGCCAGCAGCTTGTACCTAGACACTGAAGCTTTCTTT
CDR3aa: CASSLYLDTEAFF

v_gene: TRBV7-9
j_gene: TRBJ1-5
d_gene: -
abundance: once
CDR3nt: TGTGCCAGCAGCCCCCTTGTGTATGGGAGTCGGGGGCATTTT
CDR3aa: CASSPLVYGSRGHF

v_gene: TRBV19
j_gene: TRBJ1-2
d_gene: -
abundance: -
CDR3nt: TGTGCCAGTAGTATGGACAGCTTCTATGGCTACACCTTC
CDR3aa: CASSMDSFYGYTF

v_gene: TRBV9
j_gene: TRBJ2-7
d_gene: TRBD1
abundance: -
CDR3nt: TGTGCCAGCAGCCCCCGGGACAGCCGTTCGGGCGAGCAGTACTTC
CDR3aa: CASSPRDSRSGEQYF

v_gene: TRBV7-9
j_gene: TRBJ1-2
d_gene: -
abundance: once
CDR3nt: TGTGCCAGCAGCTTAAATCAGGGTTGGAACTATGGCTACACCTTC
CDR3aa: CASSLNQGWNYGYTF

v_gene: TRBV5-1
j_gene: TRBJ2-7
d_gene: TRBD2
abundance: once
CDR3nt: TGCGCCAGCAGCTTCAGACTAGCGGGAGGAATCGAGCAGTACTTC
CDR3aa: CASSFRLAGGIEQYF

v_gene: TRBV7-9
j_gene: TRBJ2-5
d_gene: -
abundance: -
CDR3nt: TGTGCCAGCAGCCCCCCGGGTGGAGGAGAGACCCAGTACTTC
CDR3aa: CASSPPGGGETQYF

v_gene: TRBV11-3
j_gene: TRBJ2-2
d_gene: -
abundance: -
CDR3nt: TGTGCCAGCACCCTTGGAAGGGGAACCGGGGAGCTGTTTTTT
CDR3aa: CASTLGRGTGELFF

v_gene: TRBV4-1
j_gene: TRBJ1-1
d_gene: TRBD1
abundance: -
CDR3nt: TGCGCCAGCAGCTCCGAACTACAGGGGGCGAACACTGAAGCTTTCTTT
CDR3aa: CASSSELQGANTEAFF

v_gene: TRBV7-2
j_gene: TRBJ2-1
d_gene: TRBD2
abundance: -
CDR3nt: TGTGCCAGCAGCTCCAAACTAGTAGCGGGAGTATACAATGAGCAGTTCTTC
CDR3aa: CASSSKLVAGVYNEQFF

v_gene: TRBV5-1
j_gene: TRBJ2-6
d_gene: -
abundance: -
CDR3nt: TGCGCCAGCAGCTTAGAGAGCTCTGGGGCCAACGTCCTGACTTTC
CDR3aa: CASSLESSGANVLTF

v_gene: TRBV4-3
j_gene: TRBJ2-3
d_gene: -
abundance: -
CDR3nt: TGCGCCAGCAGCCAAGATCGAAGTAGATCTAGCACAGATACGCAGTATTTT
CDR3aa: CASSQDRSRSSTDTQYF

v_gene: TRBV27
j_gene: TRBJ1-6
d_gene: -
abundance: -
CDR3nt: TGCGCCTGCGCAAGCTCTAATTCACCCCTCCACTTT
CDR3aa: CACASSNSPLHF

v_gene: TRBV11-2
j_gene: TRBJ2-1
d_gene: -
abundance: -
CDR3nt: TGTGCCAGCAGCTTATCGGGTGGGACTGATGAGCAGTTCTTC
CDR3aa: CASSLSGGTDEQFF

v_gene: TRBV21-1
j_gene: TRBJ2-7
d_gene: -
abundance: once
CDR3nt: TGTGCCAGCAGCCTTTTCGACAGAACCCTTCTTTCCCCCTACTACGAGCAGTACTTC
CDR3aa: CASSLFDRTLLSPYYEQYF

v_gene: TRBV5-4
j_gene: TRBJ2-5
d_gene: TRBD1
abundance: -
CDR3nt: TGTGCCAGCAGCACGGGACAGGGGGCAGAGGAGACCCAGTACTTC
CDR3aa: CASSTGQGAEETQYF

v_gene: TRBV2
j_gene: TRBJ1-4
d_gene: -
abundance: -
CDR3nt: TGTGCCAGCAGTGAAAGGGGGGGGTCTGGCGAAAAACTGTTTTTT
CDR3aa: CASSERGGSGEKLFF

v_gene: TRBV2
j_gene: TRBJ1-5
d_gene: TRBD1
abundance: -
CDR3nt: TGTGCCAGCAGGGACAGGGCTCGCACATTGAGCAATCAGCCCCAGCATTTT
CDR3aa: CASRDRARTLSNQPQHF

v_gene: TRBV4-3
j_gene: TRBJ1-1
d_gene: -
abundance: -
CDR3nt: TGCGCCAGCAGCCAAGTTGCAGGGATAGGGACTGAAGCTTTCTTT
CDR3aa: CASSQVAGIGTEAFF

v_gene: TRBV15
j_gene: TRBJ2-2
d_gene: -
abundance: -
CDR3nt: TGTGCCACCAGCAGGGACAGAGCGAACACCGGGGAGCTGTTTTTT
CDR3aa: CATSRDRANTGELFF

v_gene: TRBV12-3/TRBV12-4
j_gene: TRBJ1-1
d_gene: -
abundance: -
CDR3nt: TGTGCCAGCAGTTCCACAGGGAACACTGAAGCTTTCTTT
CDR3aa: CASSSTGNTEAFF

v_gene: TRBV15
j_gene: TRBJ2-7
d_gene: TRBD2
abundance: -
CDR3nt: TGTGCCACCAGCAGGGACGGGACTAGCGGCTACGAGCAGTACTTC
CDR3aa: CATSRDGTSGYEQYF

v_gene: TRBV7-8
j_gene: TRBJ2-2
d_gene: -
abundance: -
CDR3nt: TGTGCCAGCAGCTTTGGACATTACGCGAACACCGGGGAGCTGTTTTTT
CDR3aa: CASSFGHYANTGELFF

v_gene: TRBV6-1
j_gene: TRBJ1-2
d_gene: -
abundance: -
CDR3nt: TGTGCCAGCAGTGAAGCATTCAGGTTAGCTAACTATGGCTACACCTTC
CDR3aa: CASSEAFRLANYGYTF

v_gene: TRBV27
j_gene: TRBJ2-5
d_gene: -
abundance: -
CDR3nt: TGTGCCAGCAGTTTTCACAACAGGGAGGAGACCCAGTACTTC
CDR3aa: CASSFHNREETQYF

v_gene: TRBV7-9
j_gene: TRBJ2-7
d_gene: -
abundance: -
CDR3nt: TGTGCCAGCAGCTTATTTGGCGGGACCGAGCAGTACTTC
CDR3aa: CASSLFGGTEQYF

v_gene: TRBV5-5
j_gene: TRBJ2-5
d_gene: -
abundance: -
CDR3nt: TGTGCCAGCAGCTGGACACGAAGGGCCCAAGAGACCCAGTACTTC
CDR3aa: CASSWTRRAQETQYF